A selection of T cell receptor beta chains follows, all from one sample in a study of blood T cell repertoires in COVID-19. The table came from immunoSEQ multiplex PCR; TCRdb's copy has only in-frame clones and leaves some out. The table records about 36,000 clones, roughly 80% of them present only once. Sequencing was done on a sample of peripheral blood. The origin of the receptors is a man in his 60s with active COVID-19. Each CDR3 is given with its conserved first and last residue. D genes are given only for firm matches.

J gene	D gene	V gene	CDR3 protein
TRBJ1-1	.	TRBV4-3	CASSRGTSGDTEAFF
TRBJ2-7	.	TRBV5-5	CASSLAGEEGYEQYF
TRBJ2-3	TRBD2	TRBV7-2	CASSFRAGVDTQYF
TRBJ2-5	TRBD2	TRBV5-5	CASSPPPGGQETQYF
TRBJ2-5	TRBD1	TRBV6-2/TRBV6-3	CASSQGQGETQYF
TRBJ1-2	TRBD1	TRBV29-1	CSVGGGDREYGYTF
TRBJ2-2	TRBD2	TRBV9	CASSLGTSVNTGELFF
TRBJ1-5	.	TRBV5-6	CASSLRGGEQWPQHF
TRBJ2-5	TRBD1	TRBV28	CASSRGTGEGETQYF
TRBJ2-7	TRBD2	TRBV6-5	CASSYLAGVSEQYF
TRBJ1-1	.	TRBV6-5	CASSRTVNTEAFF